Listed below are T cell receptor beta chains from one sample, sequenced in a study of shared clonotypes between healthy human individuals. This table comes from immunoSEQ multiplex PCR, and its TCRdb copy is limited to in-frame clones, with some not included. The sample shows some 2.1 million clones, about 94% of them seen only once. The sample consisted of naive CD8+ T cells sorted from blood. These receptors were collected from a man younger than 35 in good health. CDR3s include the opening cysteine and the closing phenylalanine or tryptophan. D genes are given only for firm matches. Size is omitted from some rows. Given values are once, few, many or a class for expanded clones.

V gene	clone size	D gene	J gene	CDR3 DNA	CDR3 protein
TRBV11-3	NA	NA	TRBJ1-2	TGTGCCAGCAGCTCAGGGCCCACCTTC	CASSSGPTF
TRBV4-1	once	NA	TRBJ2-3	TGCGCCAGCAGCCTAACCCCCCCAGATACGCAGTATTTT	CASSLTPPDTQYF
TRBV7-2	NA	NA	TRBJ1-4	TGTGCCAGCAGCTTTTTCGAAATCCCTTATGAAAAACTGTTTTTT	CASSFFEIPYEKLFF
TRBV11-2	NA	NA	TRBJ2-7	TGTGCCAGCAGCCCCGCGGGGTACGAGCAGTACTTC	CASSPAGYEQYF
TRBV27	NA	NA	TRBJ2-3	TGTGCCAGCAGTTTAGGACCGGGGGCCCTCTCTTACACAGATACGCAGTATTTT	CASSLGPGALSYTDTQYF
TRBV4-1	NA	NA	TRBJ2-7	TGCGCCAGCAGCCAACAGCTACCCCCCACCTACGAGCAGTACTTC	CASSQQLPPTYEQYF
TRBV27	few	NA	TRBJ2-2	TGTGCCAGCAGTATCGGGACAAACACCGGGGAGCTGTTTTTT	CASSIGTNTGELFF
TRBV6-1	NA	TRBD1	TRBJ2-1	TGTGCCAGCAGTGAAGTGGGGACAGGGCTTAATGAGCAGTTCTTC	CASSEVGTGLNEQFF
TRBV27	NA	NA	TRBJ2-7	TGTGCCAGCAGTTTAGGGGGGCGCGCTTACGAGCAGTACTTC	CASSLGGRAYEQYF
TRBV13	NA	TRBD2	TRBJ2-7	TGTGCCAGCAGCTTTAGACTAGCGGGGTACGAGCAGTACTTC	CASSFRLAGYEQYF
TRBV5-8	NA	TRBD1	TRBJ1-6	TGTGCCAGCAGTACGACAGGGGGTTTTTCACCCCTCCACTTT	CASSTTGGFSPLHF
TRBV19	NA	NA	TRBJ1-1	TGTGCCAGTAGCTGGTCGAACACTGAAGCTTTCTTT	CASSWSNTEAFF
TRBV27	NA	TRBD2	TRBJ2-2	TGTGCCAGCAGTTGGGGACTAGCGGGAGGGGGCGGGGAGCTGTTTTTT	CASSWGLAGGGGELFF
TRBV4-3	NA	NA	TRBJ2-2	TGCGCCAGCACCGAACAGCCGAACACCGGGGAGCTGTTTTTT	CASTEQPNTGELFF
TRBV7-9	NA	NA	TRBJ2-1	TGTGCCAGCAGCTTAATCGGGACGCCCGATTTTGAGCAGTTCTTC	CASSLIGTPDFEQFF
TRBV6-1	NA	NA	TRBJ2-3	TGTGCCAGCAGTGAAGAGGAGGCGGGACTCATCACAGATACGCAGTATTTT	CASSEEEAGLITDTQYF
TRBV13	NA	TRBD2	TRBJ2-1	TGTGCCAGCAGCTTAGGAGGCGGGAGAAGCTCGGATGAGCAGTTCTTC	CASSLGGGRSSDEQFF
TRBV9	NA	TRBD2	TRBJ2-1	TGTGCCAGCAGCGTAGGGGCTAGCGGGAGCGGTGAGCAGTTCTTC	CASSVGASGSGEQFF
TRBV6-5	NA	TRBD1	TRBJ2-7	TGTGCCAGCAGTTACGGGGGGACAGGGGGCTACGAGCAGTACTTC	CASSYGGTGGYEQYF
TRBV4-1	NA	TRBD1	TRBJ2-2	TGCGCCAGCAGTTCCAGGGGGCCCGGGGAGCTGTTTTTT	CASSSRGPGELFF
TRBV5-4	once	NA	TRBJ2-1	TGTGCCAGCAGCTCCGAGGGAAATGAGCAGTTCTTC	CASSSEGNEQFF
TRBV6-5	NA	TRBD2	TRBJ2-5	TGTGCCAGCAGTTGGGTTGCCGGGGGGTTCGAAGAGACCCAGTACTTC	CASSWVAGGFEETQYF
TRBV7-2	once	TRBD2	TRBJ2-2	TGTGCCAGCAGCTATGCTAGCGGGAGGGCGGTCACCGGGGAGCTGTTTTTT	CASSYASGRAVTGELFF
TRBV4-1	NA	NA	TRBJ2-1	TGCGCCAGCAGCCAAGCTCCGCCGTTTGAGCAGTTCTTC	CASSQAPPFEQFF
TRBV28	NA	NA	TRBJ1-1	TGTGCCAGTAAGCCATGGGGAAACCTTGAAGCTTTCTTT	CASKPWGNLEAFF
TRBV6-5	NA	NA	TRBJ2-1	TGTGCCAGCAGTTACCCGGGTGACAATGAGCAGTTCTTC	CASSYPGDNEQFF
TRBV7-9	once	TRBD2	TRBJ2-7	TGTGCCAGCAGCTTAGGGGAGGGGCTATACTCCTACGAGCAGTACTTC	CASSLGEGLYSYEQYF
TRBV15	once	TRBD1	TRBJ1-1	TGTGCCACCAAACAGGGGGCTGAGAACACTGAAGCTTTCTTT	CATKQGAENTEAFF
TRBV6-1	NA	TRBD2	TRBJ2-3	TGTGCCAGCAGTGCCGGGACTAGCAACACAGATACGCAGTATTTT	CASSAGTSNTDTQYF
TRBV6-1	NA	NA	TRBJ2-7	TGTGCCAGCGCTCGCCTCGAAGAATACGAGCAGTACTTC	CASARLEEYEQYF
TRBV28	NA	NA	TRBJ2-7	TGTGCCAGCAGTGACTGGACATCCTCCTACGAGCAGTACTTC	CASSDWTSSYEQYF
TRBV11-2	once	NA	TRBJ2-7	TGTGCCACATCGCAGGGTACGGCCTACGAGCAGTACTTC	CATSQGTAYEQYF
TRBV7-2	NA	NA	TRBJ2-1	TGTGCCAGCAGTAGAGCCCTGATGGGAAATGAGCAGTTCTTC	CASSRALMGNEQFF
TRBV4-1	NA	TRBD1	TRBJ2-1	TGCGCCAGCAGCCCAAGACAGGGGGCGTTAGATGAGCAGTTCTTC	CASSPRQGALDEQFF
TRBV7-2	NA	NA	TRBJ2-3	TGTGCCAGCAGCTTATTTTTAGCGGTCGCGGATACGCAGTATTTT	CASSLFLAVADTQYF
TRBV11-3	NA	NA	TRBJ2-2	TGTGCCAGCAGCTTACAGGAGGGAAGCGGAACCGGGGAGCTGTTTTTT	CASSLQEGSGTGELFF
TRBV13	NA	TRBD1	TRBJ2-1	TGTGCCAGCAGCCCAGACAGGGGGCTAGGTAATGAGCAGTTCTTC	CASSPDRGLGNEQFF
TRBV4-1	NA	NA	TRBJ1-3	TGCGCCAGCAGCCCGATCGGGGGAAACACCATATATTTT	CASSPIGGNTIYF
TRBV5-1	NA	NA	TRBJ2-3	TGCGCCAGCCGCCCTTGGGGCGGCACAGATACGCAGTATTTT	CASRPWGGTDTQYF
TRBV5-6	NA	NA	TRBJ1-1	TGTGCCAGCAGCCCAGAATCGGGCACTGAAGCTTTCTTT	CASSPESGTEAFF
TRBV5-1	once	TRBD1	TRBJ1-1	TGCGCCAGCAGCCAGACAGGGACTGACACTGAAGCTTTCTTT	CASSQTGTDTEAFF
TRBV14	NA	NA	TRBJ1-1	TGTGCCAGCAGCCAAGTGCAGAGGAACACTGAAGCTTTCTTT	CASSQVQRNTEAFF
TRBV6-5	NA	NA	TRBJ2-7	TGTGCCAGCAGTTACTCAGCACTAGCTGGCGAGCAGTACTTC	CASSYSALAGEQYF
TRBV5-1	NA	TRBD1	TRBJ1-2	TGCGCCAGCAGCTTGGAGCCAGGGGGCACCTATGGCTACACCTTC	CASSLEPGGTYGYTF
TRBV27	NA	TRBD1	TRBJ2-7	TGTGCCAGCAGTTACGGACAGGGGCCGGGGAGGGAGCAGTACTTC	CASSYGQGPGREQYF
TRBV6-5	NA	NA	TRBJ1-1	TGTGCCAGCAGTTACTCGGCCGCGGTTTACACTGAAGCTTTCTTT	CASSYSAAVYTEAFF